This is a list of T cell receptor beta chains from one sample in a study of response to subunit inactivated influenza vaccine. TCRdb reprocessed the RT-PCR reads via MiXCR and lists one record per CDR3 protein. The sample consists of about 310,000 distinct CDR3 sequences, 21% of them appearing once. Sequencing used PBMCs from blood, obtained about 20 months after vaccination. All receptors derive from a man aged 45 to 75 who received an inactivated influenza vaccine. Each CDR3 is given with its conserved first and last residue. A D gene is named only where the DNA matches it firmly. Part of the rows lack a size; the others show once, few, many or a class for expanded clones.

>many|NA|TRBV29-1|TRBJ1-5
TGCAGCGTTGCCGATGATAGCAATCAGCCCCAGCATTTT
CSVADDSNQPQHF
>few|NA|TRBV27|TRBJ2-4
TGTGCCAGCAGTTCAACAGGGAGGGCGGTGTCCAAAAACATTCAGTACTTC
CASSSTGRAVSKNIQYF
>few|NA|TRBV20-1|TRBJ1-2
TGCAGTGCTAGTCCGGCGGGGGGCAAAAGCTATGGCTACACCTTC
CSASPAGGKSYGYTF
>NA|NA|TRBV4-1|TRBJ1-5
TGCGCCAGCAGCCCCCGGGTGGGGGGGAATCAGCCCCAGCATTTT
CASSPRVGGNQPQHF
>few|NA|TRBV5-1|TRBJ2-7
TGCGCCAGCAGCTCGGACAGTTTCTACGAGCAGTACTTC
CASSSDSFYEQYF
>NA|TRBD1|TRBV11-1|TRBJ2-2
TGTGCCAGCAGCTTAGGACAGGGGACGAACACCGGGGAGCTGTTTTTT
CASSLGQGTNTGELFF
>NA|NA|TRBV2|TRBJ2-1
TGTGCCAGCACCCTTCTACTAGAGGGGCAGTTCTTC
CASTLLLEGQFF
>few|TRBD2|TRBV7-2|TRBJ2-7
TGTGCCAGCAGCTTAGCGGGGACTAGCGGGAGTGTCTACGAGCAGTACTTC
CASSLAGTSGSVYEQYF
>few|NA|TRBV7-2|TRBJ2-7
TGTGCCAGCAAACAGGAGGACAGAGCCTACGAGCAGTACTTC
CASKQEDRAYEQYF
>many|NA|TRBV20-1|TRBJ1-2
TGCAGTGCAGTTCTCGACAGTGGGGGGCATGGCTACACCTTC
CSAVLDSGGHGYTF
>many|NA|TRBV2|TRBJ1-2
TGTGCCAGAAGAGATGAGGGCTACACCTTC
CARRDEGYTF
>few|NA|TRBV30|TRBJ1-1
TGTGCCTGGAGTCTTACAGGGTGGGCTGAAGCTTTCTTT
CAWSLTGWAEAFF
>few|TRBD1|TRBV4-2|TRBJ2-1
TGTGCCAGCAGCCAGGGGGACAGGGGGCCCTACAATGAGCAGTTCTTC
CASSQGDRGPYNEQFF
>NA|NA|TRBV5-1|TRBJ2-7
TGCGCCAGCAGCTTGGCCGTCGGGTACGAGCAGTACTTC
CASSLAVGYEQYF
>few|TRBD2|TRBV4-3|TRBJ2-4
TGCGCCAGCAGCCAAGTTCTAGCGGGGCAAAACATTCAGTACTTC
CASSQVLAGQNIQYF
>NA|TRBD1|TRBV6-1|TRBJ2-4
TGTGCCAGCAGCCTAGGACAGGGGGCGTCGGTTACCAAAAACATTCAGTACTTC
CASSLGQGASVTKNIQYF
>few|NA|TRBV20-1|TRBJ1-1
TGCAGTGTTACGGGATCCCTTAACACTGAAGCTTTCTTT
CSVTGSLNTEAFF
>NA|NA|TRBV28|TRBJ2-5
TGTGCCAGCAAACAGATGTACCAAGAGACCCAGTACTTC
CASKQMYQETQYF
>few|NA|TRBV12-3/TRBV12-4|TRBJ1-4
TGTGCCAGCAGCACCGGCCATACGGGTGAAAAACTGTTTTTT
CASSTGHTGEKLFF
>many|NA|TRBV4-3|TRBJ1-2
TGCGCCAGCAGCCAAGATTATAGCAGTAACTATGGCTACACCTTC
CASSQDYSSNYGYTF
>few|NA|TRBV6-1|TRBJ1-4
TGTGCCAGCAGTCTCAGATCTGGGTTTGGGATTGCAACTAATGAAAAACTGTTTTTT
CASSLRSGFGIATNEKLFF
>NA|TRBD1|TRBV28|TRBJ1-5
TGTGCCAGCAGTTTCGGGACAGGAGCAGGCAGCCAGTCCCAGCATTTT
CASSFGTGAGSQSQHF
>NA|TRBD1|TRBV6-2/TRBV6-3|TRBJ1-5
TGTGCCAGCAGTTACGGGGCAGGGGGTCAGCCCCAGCATTTT
CASSYGAGGQPQHF